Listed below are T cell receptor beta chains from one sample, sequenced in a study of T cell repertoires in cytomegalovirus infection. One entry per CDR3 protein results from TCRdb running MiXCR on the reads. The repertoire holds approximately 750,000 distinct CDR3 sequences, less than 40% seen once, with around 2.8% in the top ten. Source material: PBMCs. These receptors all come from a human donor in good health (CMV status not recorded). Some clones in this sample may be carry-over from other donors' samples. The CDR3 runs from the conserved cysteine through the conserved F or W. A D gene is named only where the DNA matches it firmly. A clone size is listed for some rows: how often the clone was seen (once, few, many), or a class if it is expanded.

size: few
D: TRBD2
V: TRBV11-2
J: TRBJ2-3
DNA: TGTGCCAGCAGCCCCCTCGTCGACGGACTAGCGGGCCCCCAGGGGGCTAGCACAGATACGCAGTATTTT
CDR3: CASSPLVDGLAGPQGASTDTQYF

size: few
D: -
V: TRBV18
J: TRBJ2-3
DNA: TGTGCCAGCTCCCCTGCCGGTTTTAACACAGATACGCAGTATTTT
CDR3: CASSPAGFNTDTQYF

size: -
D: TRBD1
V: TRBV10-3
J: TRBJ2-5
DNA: TGTGCCATCAGTGAGCCATGGACAGGGGCAAGTAAAGAGACCCAGTACTTC
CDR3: CAISEPWTGASKETQYF

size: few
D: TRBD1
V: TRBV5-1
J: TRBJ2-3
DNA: TGCGCCAGCAGCCCCATCGACAGGGGAAACAGAGATACGCAGTATTTT
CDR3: CASSPIDRGNRDTQYF

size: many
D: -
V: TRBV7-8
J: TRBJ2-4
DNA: TGTGCCAGCAGCTTATGGGCGGAGCAGTACTTC
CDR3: CASSLWAEQYF

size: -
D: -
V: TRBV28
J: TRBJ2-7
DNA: TGTGCCAGCAGTTCGAATCGTTACGAGCAGTACTTC
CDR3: CASSSNRYEQYF

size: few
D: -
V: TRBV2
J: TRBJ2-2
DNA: TGTGCCAGCAGTGAGCACAGGGCGGGCACCGGGGAGCTGTTTTTT
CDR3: CASSEHRAGTGELFF

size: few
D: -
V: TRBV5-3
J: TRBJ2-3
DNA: TGTGCCAGCAGCCAGGACTATAACACAGATACGCAGTATTTT
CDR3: CASSQDYNTDTQYF

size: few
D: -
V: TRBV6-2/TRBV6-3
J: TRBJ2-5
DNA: TGTGCCAGCAGCCGGACGGAGACCCAGTACTTC
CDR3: CASSRTETQYF

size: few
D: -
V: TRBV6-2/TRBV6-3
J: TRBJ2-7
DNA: TGTGCCAGCAGTTATCGGCCCTTCCACGAGCAGTACTTC
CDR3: CASSYRPFHEQYF

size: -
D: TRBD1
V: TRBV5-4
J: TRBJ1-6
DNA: TGTGCCAGCAGAGACCAACAGGGGTGGGAATCCTATAATTCACCCCTCCACTTT
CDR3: CASRDQQGWESYNSPLHF

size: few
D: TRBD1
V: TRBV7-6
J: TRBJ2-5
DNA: TGTGCCAGCACCCAGCTATGGGGGACAGCCGTGGAAGTTGTCCAAGAGACCCAGTACTTC
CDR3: CASTQLWGTAVEVVQETQYF

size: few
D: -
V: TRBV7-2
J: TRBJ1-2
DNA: TGTGCCAGCAGCTTAGTGAACAGGATGAGGGACTATGGCTACACCTTC
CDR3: CASSLVNRMRDYGYTF

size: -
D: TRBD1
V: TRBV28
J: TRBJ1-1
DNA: TGTGCCAGCTCCTTTCTGGGACAGGGAGGCACTGAAGCTTTCTTT
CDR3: CASSFLGQGGTEAFF

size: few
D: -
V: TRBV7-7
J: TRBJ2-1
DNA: TGTGCTAGCAGCCCCGGGACCCGCCTCGGAGGAGAGCAGTTCTTC
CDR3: CASSPGTRLGGEQFF

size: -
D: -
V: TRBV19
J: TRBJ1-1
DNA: TGTGCCAGTAGTATGGGAGTTTGGGTTCCAGGGCGCGGAGGTGAAGCTTTCTTT
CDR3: CASSMGVWVPGRGGEAFF

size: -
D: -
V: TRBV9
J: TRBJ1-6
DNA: TGTGCCAGCAGCGCCCGGGACATCTATTCACCCCTCCACTTT
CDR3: CASSARDIYSPLHF

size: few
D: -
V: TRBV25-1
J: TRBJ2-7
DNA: TGTGCCAGCGGTTCTACCAGGGTAGGGGACTACGAGCAGTACTTC
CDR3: CASGSTRVGDYEQYF

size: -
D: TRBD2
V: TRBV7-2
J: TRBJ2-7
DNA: TGTGCCAGCAGCTTAGGGGGTGGGCTAGCGGTCTACGAGCAGTCCTTC
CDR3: CASSLGGGLAVYEQSF

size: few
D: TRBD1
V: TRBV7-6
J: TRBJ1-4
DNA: TGTGCCAGCAGCATTAGCGGGACAGAAAATGAAAAACTGTTTTTT
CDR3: CASSISGTENEKLFF

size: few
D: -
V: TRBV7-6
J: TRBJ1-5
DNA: TGTGCCAGCAGCTTAGGGGCGCCGGATCAGCCCCAGCATTTT
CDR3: CASSLGAPDQPQHF

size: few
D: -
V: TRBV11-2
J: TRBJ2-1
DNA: TGTGCCATCCGGGAGAACCGGGAGCAGTTCTTC
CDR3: CAIRENREQFF

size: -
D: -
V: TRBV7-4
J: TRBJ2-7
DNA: TGTGCCAGCAGCCTAAAGATGGGGGCAGGCCAATCCTACGAGCAGTACTTC
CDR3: CASSLKMGAGQSYEQYF

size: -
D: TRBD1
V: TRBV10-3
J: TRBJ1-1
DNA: TGTGCCATCAGTGCCCGGGACAGGGGAACTGAAGCTTTCTTT
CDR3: CAISARDRGTEAFF

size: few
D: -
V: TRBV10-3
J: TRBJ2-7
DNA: TGTGCCATCCGTAGGGAGGCCCTACAGGTATACGAGCAGTACTTC
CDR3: CAIRREALQVYEQYF

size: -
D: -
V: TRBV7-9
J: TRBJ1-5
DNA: TGTGCCAGCAGCTTACCCGCAGGGGACAAGAGCAATCAGCCCCAGCATTTT
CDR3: CASSLPAGDKSNQPQHF

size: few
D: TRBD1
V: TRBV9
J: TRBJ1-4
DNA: TGTGCCAGCAGCATCCAGGGGGCAGAGGATGAAAAACTGTTTTTT
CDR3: CASSIQGAEDEKLFF

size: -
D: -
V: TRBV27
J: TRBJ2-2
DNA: TGTGCCAGCAGTTTGAATCGGGAGCTACCCGGGGAGCTGTTTTTT
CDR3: CASSLNRELPGELFF

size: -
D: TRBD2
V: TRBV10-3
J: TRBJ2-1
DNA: TGTGCCATCGCGCTAGCGGGAGGGTTCAATGAGCAGTTCTTC
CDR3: CAIALAGGFNEQFF

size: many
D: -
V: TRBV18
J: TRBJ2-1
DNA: TGTGCCAGCAGCCCGGGACTTAACAATGAGCAGTTCTTC
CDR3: CASSPGLNNEQFF

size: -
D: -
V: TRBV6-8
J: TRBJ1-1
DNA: TGTGCCAGCAGTTCGAGGGCAGCCCCGAACACTGAAGCTTTCTTT
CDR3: CASSSRAAPNTEAFF

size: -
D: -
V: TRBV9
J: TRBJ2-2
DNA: TGTGCCAGCAGCACCAGTCACGTCCCCAGGGAGCTGTTTTTT
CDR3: CASSTSHVPRELFF

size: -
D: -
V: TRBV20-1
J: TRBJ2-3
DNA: TGCAGTGCTAGAGACCCAGCGCGTTTTACGCAGTATTTT
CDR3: CSARDPARFTQYF

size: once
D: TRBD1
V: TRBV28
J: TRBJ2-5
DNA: TGTGCCAGCAGCGACTTTGACAGGGGGGAGACCCAGTACTTC
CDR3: CASSDFDRGETQYF